One sample yielded the 29 T cell receptor beta chains listed below, sequenced in a study of blood T cell repertoires in COVID-19. Measured with immunoSEQ multiplex PCR; TCRdb has only the in-frame clones, and not every one. This repertoire shows more than 90,000 clones, about 85% found once; its top ten account for less than 2%. Sequencing was carried out using peripheral blood. These receptors originate from a woman aged 70-85 years with active or convalescent COVID-19.

DNA for the CDR3: TGTGCCAGCAGTCCTGGACTAGCGGGGGGGCGGGAGACCCAGTACTTC. As protein: CASSPGLAGGRETQYF. The chain carries TRBV28 and TRBJ2-5, with 15 bases aligning to TRBD2. The germline V gene has CDR1 MDHEN and CDR2 SYDVKM. Trimming took 5 bases from V and 5 from J; bases not matched to a gene: 6. The length of the CDR3 is 16 residues.

The chain recombines TRBV12-5 with TRBJ1-2, with D possibly being TRBD1 (6 bases). Germline CDR1 LGHNT, CDR2 FRNRAP. Between the trimmed V and J ends, which lost 6 bases and 4 bases, there was a span of 12 bases. The CDR3 runs to 13 residues. The CDR3 reads CASGNTGSYGYTF. Written as DNA, the CDR3 is TGTGCTAGTGGCAACACAGGGAGCTATGGCTACACCTTC.

This chain connects TRBV5-4 to TRBJ2-1, with TRBD2 matching 14 bases. There are 15 residues in the CDR3. CDR1 and CDR2 from the germline V gene are SGHNT and YYREEE (reference sequence). The junction had 5 bases not matched to a gene; V was cut back by 4 bases and J by 8 bases. CDR3 coding DNA: TGTGCCAGCAGCGATGGGACTAGCGGGGGCTATGAGCAGTTCTTC. The encoded protein is CASSDGTSGGYEQFF.

The chain uses TRBV6-4 and TRBJ1-5; TRBD1 agrees at 10 bases. From germline, CDR1 is MRHNA and CDR2 SNTAGT. CDR3 length: 18 amino acids. The ends lost 8 bases at V and 1 base at J; junction bases unmatched: 14. The CDR3 DNA sequence: TGTGCCAGCGTGTCTTGGACAGGGGGAGGTGGGAGCAATCAGCCCCAGCATTTT. It is translated as CASVSWTGGGGSNQPQHF.

This clone was recorded once. The V gene is TRBV27, the J gene TRBJ2-7, with a weak D call TRBD2 (6 bases). The V and J ends lost 6 bases and 0 bases respectively, with 12 bases between them. CDR1 MNHEY and CDR2 SMNVEV come from the germline V gene (reference sequence). The CDR3 extends over 14 amino acids. CDR3 nucleotides: TGTGCCAGCAGGGAAAGCGGGTACTCCTACGAGCAGTACTTC. Its protein is CASRESGYSYEQYF.

This CDR3 reads CASTDGGGQGNTIYF. In DNA, the CDR3 is TGTGCCAGCACAGACGGGGGGGGGCAAGGAAACACCATATATTTT. This chain connects TRBV28 to TRBJ1-3; the D gene is possibly TRBD1 (6 bases). Looked up from germline, CDR1 is MDHEN and CDR2 is SYDVKM. This CDR3 region has 15 residues. V lost 7 bases and J lost 4, with 17 bases in between.

The chain joins TRBV5-1 to TRBJ1-1; D is undetermined. This CDR3 has 12 amino acids. V was shortened by 0 bases and J by 4 bases, with 4 bases between the two germline ends. Looked up from germline, CDR1 is SGHRS and CDR2 is YFSETQ. DNA for the CDR3: TGCGCCAGCAGCTTGGAAGCCACTGAAGCTTTCTTT. As protein: CASSLEATEAFF.

The chain combines TRBV5-1 with TRBJ2-3, with 11 bases matching TRBD2. J was trimmed by 5 bases and V by 3 bases; bases with no gene match: 8. The CDR3 totals 16 residues. Germline CDR1 is SGHRS and CDR2 is YFSETQ. CDR3 sequence: CASSSETSGTGDTQYF. The CDR3 nucleotides are TGCGCCAGCAGCTCGGAGACTAGCGGGACGGGAGATACGCAGTATTTT.

The V call is TRBV4-2, the J call TRBJ1-5; D is unclear. The V gene lost 0 bases and the J gene lost 3 bases, with 12 bases spanning the gap. The germline CDR1 and CDR2 sequences are LGHNA and YNFKEQ. The CDR3 contains 16 residues. CDR3 region: CASSQDSGADNQPQHF. For the CDR3, the DNA is TGTGCCAGCAGCCAAGATTCGGGTGCCGACAATCAGCCCCAGCATTTT.

The chain joins TRBV7-2 to TRBJ2-1; a weak D match, TRBD2 (6 bases). Germline assignment: CDR1 SGHTA and CDR2 FQGNSA. The CDR3 spans 14 residues. V shed 5 bases and J shed 6 bases, with 14 bases lying between them. The CDR3 DNA follows: TGTGCCAGCAGCCCCGGACTACTCCTCAATGAGCAGTTCTTC. Encoded protein: CASSPGLLLNEQFF. Combining the CDR3 with reference TRBV7-2 and TRBJ2-1 gives the whole variable domain GAGVSQSPSNKVTEKGKDVELRCDPISGHTALYWYRQSLGQGLEFLIYFQGNSAPDKSGLPSDRFSAERTGGSVSTLTIQRTQQEDSAVYLCASSPGLLLNEQFFGPGTRLTVL.

V and J are TRBV27 and TRBJ2-1; a weak D match, TRBD1 (6 bases). The germline V gene encodes CDR1 MNHEY and CDR2 SMNVEV (reference sequence). Trimming left V 2 bases short and J 7 bases short, with 18 bases between. The CDR3 contains 16 residues. The CDR3 region has the DNA TGTGCCAGCAGTTTACCGCGAGGAATGGGGGCTAATGAGCAGTTCTTC. Translating gives CASSLPRGMGANEQFF.

The chain employs TRBV7-9 and TRBJ1-2, with D possibly matching TRBD1 (5 bases). Trimming took off 1 base at V and 8 bases at J, with 11 bases between the two ends. Looked up from germline, CDR1 is SEHNR and CDR2 is FQNEAQ (reference sequence). The CDR3 is made up of 13 amino acids. The CDR3 DNA follows: TGTGCCAGCAGCTTAGTGGTTGGGGCGGGCTACACCTTC. As protein: CASSLVVGAGYTF.

This chain links TRBV30 with TRBJ1-3; D uncertain. Germline CDR1 is GTSNPN and CDR2 is SVGIG (reference sequence). The CDR3 has 13 residues. Deletions cut 4 bases from V and 6 bases from J, with 13 bases between. CDR3 sequence reads: CAWMRGNENTIYF. The CDR3, as DNA: TGTGCCTGGATGAGAGGAAATGAAAACACCATATATTTT.

This sequence joins TRBV6-2 or TRBV6-3 and TRBJ1-2, with 7 bases identical to TRBD1. V lost 5 bases, J lost 5 bases, and 14 bases stayed unmatched. The CDR3 totals 16 residues. CDR1 is MNHEY, CDR2 SVGEGT, per germline. The CDR3 nucleotides are TGTGCCAGCAGTGCCAGAACCGGGACAGACTCTTATGGCTACACCTTC. This encodes CASSARTGTDSYGYTF.

The V call is TRBV4-1, the J call TRBJ2-2, with 14 bases that match TRBD2. The CDR3 runs to 17 residues. Germline assignment: CDR1 MGHRA and CDR2 YSYEKL. V shed 1 base and J 4 bases; nucleotides not matched to a gene: 2. The CDR3 sequence is CASSQGLAGGPTGELFF. The CDR3 DNA sequence: TGCGCCAGCAGCCAAGGACTAGCGGGGGGGCCCACCGGGGAGCTGTTTTTT.

The V and J genes are TRBV28 and TRBJ2-7, with 8 bases aligning to TRBD2. The CDR3 consists of 13 residues. The germline V gene has CDR1 MDHEN and CDR2 SYDVKM. V trimming: 8 bases; J trimming: 0 bases; junction bases outside the gene matches: 3. Here the CDR3 reads CASSRGGSYEQYF. Here the CDR3 DNA reads TGTGCCAGCTCCCGGGGGGGCTCCTACGAGCAGTACTTC. The full variable domain, with the rest looked up from reference TRBV28 and TRBJ2-7, is DVKVTQSSRYLVKRTGEKVFLECVQDMDHENMFWYRQDPGLGLRLIYFSYDVKMKEKGDIPEGYSVSREKKERFSLILESASTNQTSMYLCASSRGGSYEQYFGPGTRLTVT.

V and J are TRBV6-5 and TRBJ2-1; TRBD2 matches at 9 bases. Losses at the gene ends were 2 bases for V and 7 bases for J; bases not matched to a gene: 6. The CDR3 spans 15 residues. Germline V gene lookup returns CDR1 MNHEY and CDR2 SVGAGI. The CDR3 is CASSYRRGGWNEQFF. The CDR3 DNA is TGTGCCAGCAGTTACAGGCGGGGGGGTTGGAATGAGCAGTTCTTC.

V gene TRBV7-9 combines with J gene TRBJ1-2; no clear D. V was pared by 1 base and J by 7 bases, with 10 bases between. The CDR3 totals 13 residues. CDR1 and CDR2 from the germline V gene are SEHNR and FQNEAQ (reference sequence). CDR3 region: CASSLGSFGGYTF. CDR3 DNA sequence: TGTGCCAGCAGCTTAGGCAGTTTTGGTGGCTACACCTTC. Full variable domain (missing parts from reference TRBV7-9 and TRBJ1-2): DTGVSQNPRHKITKRGQNVTFRCDPISEHNRLYWYRQTLGQGPEFLTYFQNEAQLEKSRLLSDRFSAERPKGSFSTLEIQRTEQGDSAMYLCASSLGSFGGYTFGSGTRLTVV.

The chain employs TRBV5-6 and TRBJ2-1, with TRBD2 identical over 7 bases. This CDR3 has 17 residues. Germline CDR1 and CDR2: SGHDT and YYEEEE. The J segment lost 1 base and the V segment lost 3 bases, leaving 10 bases of the junction unmatched. The CDR3 region is CASSYLIGLVSYNEQFF. The CDR3 DNA reads TGTGCCAGCAGCTATCTAATTGGACTAGTTTCCTACAATGAGCAGTTCTTC. The full variable domain, its missing parts supplied by reference TRBV5-6 and TRBJ2-1, is DAGVTQSPTHLIKTRGQQVTLRCSPKSGHDTVSWYQQALGQGPQFIFQYYEEEERQRGNFPDRFSGHQFPNYSSELNVNALLLGDSALYLCASSYLIGLVSYNEQFFGPGTRLTVL.

The V call is TRBV5-5, the J call TRBJ2-5, with D tentatively TRBD1 (5 bases). With 0 bases removed from V and 2 bases from J, the gap between germline ends came to 14 bases. Looked up from germline, CDR1 is SGHKS and CDR2 is YYEKEE (reference sequence). This CDR3 comprises 16 residues. DNA of the CDR3: TGTGCCAGCAGCTTGGTGGCCCCCAGGGCACAAGAGACCCAGTACTTC. Residues: CASSLVAPRAQETQYF.

The V gene is TRBV3-1 (or the pseudogene TRBV3-2), the J gene TRBJ2-3, with 9 bases matching TRBD2. Per the germline V gene, CDR1 is LGHDT and CDR2 is YNNKEL (reference sequence). The CDR3 sequence is 16 residues long. The trim removed 2 bases at V and 8 bases at J, leaving 11 bases unmatched. Here the CDR3 reads CASSQKTSGVAGTQYF. The CDR3 region has the DNA TGTGCCAGCAGCCAAAAGACTAGCGGCGTCGCAGGTACGCAGTATTTT.

The rearrangement links TRBV2 to TRBJ1-1; 12 bases are a match to TRBD1. Germline loops: CDR1 SNHLY, CDR2 FYNNEI. Losses at the gene ends were 6 bases for V and 5 bases for J; bases not matched to a gene: 1. This CDR3 region has 13 residues. The CDR3 loop reads CASRGQGATEAFF. As DNA, the CDR3 is TGTGCCAGCAGGGGACAGGGGGCGACTGAAGCTTTCTTT.

This chain connects TRBV9 to TRBJ2-5, with TRBD2 identical over 11 bases. The junction had 7 bases not matched to a gene; V was cut back by 3 bases and J by 3 bases. Germline CDR1 and CDR2: SGDLS and YYNGEE. The CDR3 totals 16 residues. CDR3 in DNA: TGTGCCAGCAGCGCCCGACCGGGACTAGCGGAAGAGACCCAGTACTTC. It is translated as CASSARPGLAEETQYF.

The gene calls are TRBV7-9 and TRBJ2-1; TRBD2 aligns across 11 bases. V lost 3 bases to trimming and J lost 5 bases; unmatched junction nucleotides: 9. In germline, CDR1 is SEHNR, CDR2 FQNEAQ (reference sequence). CDR3 length: 17 residues. The CDR3 nucleotides are TGTGCCAGCAGCTTCGGACTAGCGGGTGCGGGCAACAATGAGCAGTTCTTC. This encodes CASSFGLAGAGNNEQFF.

V usage is TRBV18 and J usage is TRBJ1-3; the D gene is possibly TRBD1 (6 bases). With 3 bases removed from V and 0 bases from J, the gap between germline ends came to 6 bases. The CDR3 runs 14 residues. CDR1 and CDR2 from the germline V gene are KGHSH and LQKENI. CDR3 nucleotide sequence: TGTGCCAGCTCACCGGACAGCTCTGGAAACACCATATATTTT. Its translation is CASSPDSSGNTIYF.

The gene calls are TRBV5-8 and TRBJ1-5; 9 nucleotides match TRBD1. The CDR3 extends over 15 amino acids. CDR1 and CDR2 (germline): SGHTS, YDEGEE. V lost 1 base, J lost 6 bases, and 5 bases stayed unmatched. This CDR3 reads CASSLKTGGVQPQHF. In DNA form, the CDR3 reads TGTGCCAGCAGCTTGAAAACAGGGGGCGTTCAGCCCCAGCATTTT.

This chain uses TRBV7-2 with TRBJ1-2; no reliable D call. Germline-derived CDR1 and CDR2 are SGHTA and FQGNSA. CDR3 length equals 15 residues. V was cut by 2 bases and J by 3 bases, with 13 bases left in between. The CDR3 region has the DNA TGTGCCAGCAGCTTAAGAGGTCAGAATTACTATGGCTACACCTTC. Translating it yields CASSLRGQNYYGYTF. The full variable domain, completed using reference TRBV7-2 and TRBJ1-2, is GAGVSQSPSNKVTEKGKDVELRCDPISGHTALYWYRQSLGQGLEFLIYFQGNSAPDKSGLPSDRFSAERTGGSVSTLTIQRTQQEDSAVYLCASSLRGQNYYGYTFGSGTRLTVV.

This clone was picked up one time. V is TRBV7-2 and J is TRBJ1-1, with D possibly matching TRBD1 (5 bases). Germline V lookup: CDR1 SGHTA, CDR2 FQGNSA. Between the trimmed V and J ends, which lost 6 bases and 5 bases, there was a span of 19 bases. The CDR3 loop spans 15 amino acids. CDR3 DNA sequence: TGTGCCAGCAGGCATGACAGTGCCCGAAAGACTGAAGCTTTCTTT. Translation: CASRHDSARKTEAFF.

V usage is TRBV10-1 and J usage is TRBJ2-3; the D gene is possibly TRBD1 (6 bases). Between the trimmed V and J ends, which lost 6 bases and 5 bases, there was a span of 18 bases. From germline, CDR1 is WNHNN and CDR2 SYGVQD (reference sequence). The CDR3 length is 15 residues. CDR3 DNA: TGCGCCAGCAGCCTCTCTCGGACAGTCGGAGATACGCAGTATTTT. It codes for CASSLSRTVGDTQYF.